Each of the 17 T cell receptor beta chains below was sequenced from the same sample in a study of blood T cell repertoires in COVID-19. Method: immunoSEQ multiplex PCR; TCRdb's copy keeps in-frame clones and lacks some. Of some 120,000 clones listed, about nine tenths are singletons. The source material was peripheral blood. All receptors come from a human donor with active COVID-19. The donor label of this sample is uncertain.

This clone has just one count. The chain uses TRBV5-5 and TRBJ1-4; TRBD1 matches at 10 bases. In germline, CDR1 is SGHKS, CDR2 YYEKEE (reference sequence). The CDR3 sequence is 16 residues long. The V segment lost 4 bases and the J segment 6 bases; nucleotides outside the gene matches: 9. Written as DNA, the CDR3 is TGTGCCAGCAGCCAAATGGACAGGGGGAGGGATGAAAAACTGTTTTTT. The encoded protein is CASSQMDRGRDEKLFF.

V and J are TRBV11-2 and TRBJ2-7; TRBD2 agrees at 14 bases. J gave up 4 bases and V 3 bases, and 11 bases lay outside the gene matches. In germline, CDR1 is SGHAT, CDR2 FQNNGV. This CDR3 has 18 residues. The CDR3 reads CASSFGTSGGGSRYEQYF. The CDR3 DNA sequence: TGTGCCAGCAGCTTCGGGACTAGCGGGGGTGGTTCGAGGTACGAGCAGTACTTC.

The chain uses TRBV4-1 and TRBJ1-6, with D maybe TRBD1 (6 bases). The V gene lost 2 bases and the J gene lost 6 bases, with 17 bases spanning the gap. The CDR3 covers 17 residues. Germline V CDR1 and CDR2: MGHRA, YSYEKL. The CDR3 nucleotides read TGCGCCAGCAGCCAACGTTATAGACAGGCGGGTAATTCACCCCTCCACTTT. Translated: CASSQRYRQAGNSPLHF.

The chain combines TRBV7-9 with TRBJ1-1; D may be TRBD1 (6 bases). From germline, CDR1 is SEHNR and CDR2 FQNEAQ (reference sequence). V was clipped by 6 bases and J by 3 bases, with 20 bases between them. The CDR3 runs 16 residues. CDR3 DNA: TGTGCCAGCAGTCAACAAATGGGGGCAGGGCACACTGAAGCTTTCTTT. This codes for CASSQQMGAGHTEAFF.

This clone is a singleton in its sample. The rearrangement uses TRBV27 and TRBJ1-5; unclear D gene. The germline V gene encodes CDR1 MNHEY and CDR2 SMNVEV (reference sequence). The V end was cut by 0 bases, the J end by 6 bases, with 15 bases between. This CDR3 region has 16 residues. CDR3 loop: CASSLSRGAPGQPQHF. CDR3 nucleotide sequence: TGTGCCAGCAGTTTATCGCGGGGAGCTCCTGGTCAGCCCCAGCATTTT.

This chain connects TRBV18 to TRBJ2-2, with TRBD1 matching 8 bases. The germline CDR1 and CDR2 sequences are KGHSH and LQKENI. V gave up 2 bases and J gave up 4 bases; unmatched junction bases: 9. This CDR3 is built from 17 residues. Written as DNA, the CDR3 is TGTGCCAGCTCACCAAATCAGGGGGCTGCGGGCACCGGGGAGCTGTTTTTT. Its protein is CASSPNQGAAGTGELFF.

This CDR3 reads CASSPPGAASKNEQFF. The CDR3 bases are TGTGCCAGCAGTCCCCCTGGGGCAGCCTCTAAAAATGAGCAGTTCTTC. V is TRBV7-2 and J is TRBJ2-1; TRBD1 might be the D (5 bases). Germline-derived CDR1 and CDR2 are SGHTA and FQGNSA. The ends were cut back, 6 bases at V and 7 bases at J, with 22 bases in the middle. The CDR3 has 16 amino acids.

The genes are TRBV18 and TRBJ1-1; possibly TRBD1 for D (5 bases). The ends were cut back, 6 bases at V and 1 base at J, with 9 bases in the middle. This CDR3 spans 13 amino acids. Germline V lookup: CDR1 KGHSH, CDR2 LQKENI. CDR3 bases: TGTGCCAGCTCGAAGACAGAGAACACTGAAGCTTTCTTT. This sequence encodes CASSKTENTEAFF. The full variable domain, rest sourced from reference TRBV18 and TRBJ1-1, is NAGVMQNPRHLVRRRGQEARLRCSPMKGHSHVYWYRQLPEEGLKFMVYLQKENIIDESGMPKERFSAEFPKEGPSILRIQQVVRGDSAAYFCASSKTENTEAFFGQGTRLTVV.

The V gene is TRBV30, the J gene TRBJ2-7, with 11 positions matching TRBD1. The CDR3 is 15 amino acids. The V and J ends lost 1 base and 2 bases, in that order; junction bases with no gene match: 4. CDR1 and CDR2 (germline): GTSNPN, SVGIG (reference sequence). Written as DNA, the CDR3 is TGTGCCTGGAGTGGGGGACAGGGGGTTACCTACGAGCAGTACTTC. It is translated as CAWSGGQGVTYEQYF.

This clone was seen a single time. The genes are TRBV9 and TRBJ2-3; no reliable D call. This CDR3 has 14 amino acids. V lost 3 bases to trimming and J lost 0 bases, with 8 bases between them. Germline loops: CDR1 SGDLS, CDR2 YYNGEE. CDR3 in DNA: TGTGCCAGCAGCGCCTCTTCGAGCACAGATACGCAGTATTTT. Protein sequence: CASSASSSTDTQYF. Full variable domain (missing parts from reference TRBV9 and TRBJ2-3): DSGVTQTPKHLITATGQRVTLRCSPRSGDLSVYWYQQSLDQGLQFLIQYYNGEERAKGNILERFSAQQFPDLHSELNLSSLELGDSALYFCASSASSSTDTQYFGPGTRLTVL.

The chain couples TRBV7-9 to TRBJ2-6; D unresolved. CDR3 size: 16 residues. Germline CDR1 and CDR2: SEHNR and FQNEAQ (reference sequence). The V end lost 5 bases, the J end lost 0 bases, and 11 bases lay between the germline ends. In DNA form, the CDR3 reads TGTGCCAGCAGCCCTTCCCCCGGCTCTGGGGCCAACGTCCTGACTTTC. Its translation is CASSPSPGSGANVLTF.

The chain uses TRBV9 and TRBJ1-3; D is unclear. The CDR3 is made up of 16 amino acids. Germline V CDR1 and CDR2: SGDLS, YYNGEE. Trimming took off 0 bases at V and 3 bases at J, with 13 bases between the two ends. The DNA for the CDR3 is TGTGCCAGCAGCGTAGGTACAGAACCGATTGGAAACACCATATATTTT. Residues: CASSVGTEPIGNTIYF.

The CDR3 is CASSPRGQPNTGELFF. For the CDR3, the DNA is TGTGCCAGCAGCCCTCGAGGGCAACCGAACACCGGGGAGCTGTTTTTT. V and J are TRBV11-2 and TRBJ2-2; D may be TRBD2 (5 bases). Per germline, CDR1 SGHAT and CDR2 FQNNGV. This CDR3 is 16 amino acids long. Trimming cost V 5 bases and J 0 bases, with 13 bases left between them.

The chain has TRBV12-3 or TRBV12-4 and TRBJ1-4, with D unclear. The CDR3 consists of 13 residues. V was shortened by 0 bases and J by 8 bases, with 7 bases between the two germline ends. In DNA form, the CDR3 reads TGTGCCAGCAGTTTAGCCCCGCGGGAAAAACTGTTTTTT. This encodes CASSLAPREKLFF.

J is TRBJ1-1 and V is TRBV18; 8 nucleotides agree with TRBD1. Unmatched junction bases numbered 2, after V lost 2 bases and J lost 6 bases. This CDR3 is built from 13 residues. The germline gives CDR1 KGHSH, CDR2 LQKENI. The CDR3 nucleotides read TGTGCCAGCTCACCAGACAGGGGATCTGAAGCTTTCTTT. Translation: CASSPDRGSEAFF.

The rearrangement uses TRBV7-6 and TRBJ1-2; 9 positions agree with TRBD1. The CDR3 spans 15 residues. From germline, CDR1 is SGHVS and CDR2 FNYEAQ. With 5 bases clipped from V and 7 bases from J, the junction kept 11 bases outside the gene matches. The CDR3 sequence is CASSLGSDRGSGYTF. The DNA of the CDR3 is TGTGCCAGCAGCCTTGGGTCGGACAGGGGCTCTGGCTACACCTTC.

The chain has TRBV5-3 and TRBJ1-2, with TRBD1 as a possible D gene (5 bases). TRBV5-3 is marked as an open reading frame, function uncertain. V lost 4 bases to trimming and J lost 14 bases, with 12 bases between them. This CDR3 is 10 amino acids long. Written as DNA, the CDR3 is TGTGCCAGAAGCCATAATAAGGGGACCTTC. Amino acids: CARSHNKGTF.